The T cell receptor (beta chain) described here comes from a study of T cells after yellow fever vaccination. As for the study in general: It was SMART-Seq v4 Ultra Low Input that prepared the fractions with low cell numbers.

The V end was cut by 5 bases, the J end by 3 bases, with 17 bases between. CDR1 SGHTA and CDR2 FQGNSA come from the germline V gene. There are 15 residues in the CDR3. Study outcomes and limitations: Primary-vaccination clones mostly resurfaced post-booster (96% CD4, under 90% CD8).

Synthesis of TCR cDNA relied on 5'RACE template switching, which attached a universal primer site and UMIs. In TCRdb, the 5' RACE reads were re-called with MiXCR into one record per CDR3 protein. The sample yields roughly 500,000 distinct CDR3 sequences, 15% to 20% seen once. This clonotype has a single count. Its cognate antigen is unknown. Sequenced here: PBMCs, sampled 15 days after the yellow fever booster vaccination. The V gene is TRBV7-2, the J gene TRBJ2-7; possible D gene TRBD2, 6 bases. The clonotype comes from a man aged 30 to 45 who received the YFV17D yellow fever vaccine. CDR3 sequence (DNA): TGTGCCAGCAGCGAGAGACTAGATTTCTTCTACGAGCAGTACTTC. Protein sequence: CASSERLDFFYEQYF.